The 16 T cell receptor beta chains listed next were all sequenced from one sample in a study of OX40 agonist ivuxolimab in advanced cancers. TCRdb's table, derived via immunoSEQ multiplex PCR, lists solely in-frame clones and lacks some. The table includes roughly 150,000 clones, 85% to 95% detected once. Sequenced material: CD4+ or CD8+ T cells sorted from blood, taken in a trial of the OX40 agonist ivuxolimab. These receptors were collected from an adult with an advanced solid tumor such as melanoma, head and neck, liver or kidney cancer.

The chain combines TRBV6-1 with TRBJ2-1, with TRBD1 identical over 7 bases. The trim removed 0 bases at V and 0 bases at J, leaving 8 bases unmatched. Germline CDR1 reads MNHNS; CDR2 reads SASEGT. CDR3 size: 18 residues. The DNA of the CDR3 is TGTGCCAGCAGTGAAGCTCGGGGACAGTCGAGCTCCTACAATGAGCAGTTCTTC. This encodes CASSEARGQSSSYNEQFF.

V usage is TRBV27 and J usage is TRBJ2-3; D perhaps matches TRBD1 (6 bases). Per germline, CDR1 MNHEY and CDR2 SMNVEV (reference sequence). Between the trimmed V and J ends, which lost 1 base and 4 bases, there was a span of 12 bases. The CDR3 contains 15 residues. In DNA, the CDR3 is TGTGCCAGCAGTTTATGGGCCAGGGGTGCAGATACGCAGTATTTT. Translation: CASSLWARGADTQYF.

The V and J genes are TRBV5-8 and TRBJ2-5, with D perhaps TRBD2 (6 bases). CDR3 length equals 13 residues. Germline V CDR1 and CDR2: SGHTS, YDEGEE. V lost 0 bases and J 5 bases, leaving 8 bases between the germline ends. CDR3 DNA: TGTGCCAGCAGCTTGGTACTAGCCGAGACCCAGTACTTC. Residues: CASSLVLAETQYF.

The CDR3 bases are TGTGCCAGCAGCGTAGCGGGTCTAGCGGGAAACAATGAGCAGTTCTTC. It is translated as CASSVAGLAGNNEQFF. The V gene is TRBV9, the J gene TRBJ2-1, with 9 nucleotides matching TRBD2. The CDR3 loop spans 16 amino acids. The germline gives CDR1 SGDLS, CDR2 YYNGEE. Trimming cost V 0 bases and J 5 bases; bases outside gene matches: 6.

Comment on this clone: Other nucleotide sequences in the sample specify the same CDR3. As DNA, the CDR3 is TGTGCCAGCAGCGTAGAGGGTAGCAATCAGCCCCAGCATTTT. Its protein is CASSVEGSNQPQHF. The V and J genes are TRBV9 and TRBJ1-5; no clear D. The germline gives CDR1 SGDLS, CDR2 YYNGEE. The CDR3 covers 14 residues. The V end was cut by 0 bases, the J end by 0 bases, with 4 bases between.

The J gene is TRBJ2-1, the V gene TRBV14; 12 positions agree with TRBD2. This CDR3 region has 17 residues. The V segment lost 2 bases and the J segment 0 bases; nucleotides outside the gene matches: 2. Looked up from germline, CDR1 is SGHDN and CDR2 is FVKESK. The CDR3, as DNA: TGTGCCAGCAGCCAAAGACTAGCGGGGGCCTCCTACAATGAGCAGTTCTTC. This encodes CASSQRLAGASYNEQFF.

The CDR3: CASTPSAGQETQYF. CDR3 nucleotide sequence: TGTGCCAGTACCCCCAGTGCGGGGCAAGAGACCCAGTACTTC. The J gene is TRBJ2-5, the V gene TRBV19; tentatively, D is TRBD2 (6 bases). This CDR3 is built from 14 residues. V was trimmed by 7 bases and J by 2 bases, leaving 14 bases between them. Germline CDR1 is LNHDA and CDR2 is SQIVND (reference sequence).

The gene calls are TRBV12-5 and TRBJ2-5; D unclear. V was cut by 0 bases and J by 4 bases, with 0 bases left in between. Germline V lookup: CDR1 LGHNT, CDR2 FRNRAP. The CDR3 spans 11 residues. The DNA for the CDR3 is TGTGCTAGTGGTTTGGTAGAGACCCAGTACTTC. Its protein is CASGLVETQYF.

The chain joins TRBV2 to TRBJ2-2; no definite D call. The germline V gene has CDR1 SNHLY and CDR2 FYNNEI. This CDR3 has 14 residues. V dropped 8 bases and J dropped 0 bases, with 10 bases sitting between them. The CDR3 nucleotides are TGTGCCAGCGGGAAGTTCGCGAACACCGGGGAGCTGTTTTTT. It codes for CASGKFANTGELFF.

The chain couples TRBV29-1 to TRBJ2-7, with 7 bases lining up with TRBD2. The CDR3 spans 16 residues. V lost 0 bases, J lost 3 bases, and 11 bases stayed unmatched. The germline V gene encodes CDR1 SQVTM and CDR2 ANQGSEA. In DNA form, the CDR3 reads TGCAGCGTTGAAGATCGGGGAGCGGGGAATAACTACGAGCAGTACTTC. Translation gives CSVEDRGAGNNYEQYF.

The chain recombines TRBV13 with TRBJ1-5; 7 bases match TRBD1. Germline CDR1 PRHDT, CDR2 FYEKMQ (reference sequence). Germline trimming cut 2 bases from V and 4 bases from J; bases unmatched to any gene: 5. The CDR3 consists of 15 residues. CDR3 sequence: CASSLTGVGNQPQHF. CDR3 DNA sequence: TGTGCCAGCAGCTTAACAGGGGTAGGGAATCAGCCCCAGCATTTT.

J is TRBJ2-1 and V is TRBV10-1, with no clear D. V shed 3 bases and J shed 12 bases, with 9 bases lying between them. The CDR3 extends over 11 amino acids. Looked up from germline, CDR1 is WNHNN and CDR2 is SYGVQD (reference sequence). The CDR3 is CASSEGYGQFF. Here the CDR3 DNA reads TGCGCCAGCAGTGAAGGGTATGGGCAGTTCTTC.

The genes are TRBV6-1 and TRBJ2-5; D may be TRBD1 (5 bases). The ends were cut back, 5 bases at V and 7 bases at J, with 17 bases in the middle. The CDR3 is 14 amino acids. Looked up from germline, CDR1 is MNHNS and CDR2 is SASEGT. The CDR3 DNA sequence: TGTGCCAGCAGTCCCAGCCAGGGTCCCGGGACCCAGTACTTC. This gives the protein CASSPSQGPGTQYF.

The chain couples TRBV5-1 to TRBJ1-1; no clear D gene. This CDR3 is 14 amino acids long. Trimming took 0 bases from V and 6 from J, leaving 12 bases between them. From germline, CDR1 is SGHRS and CDR2 YFSETQ. The CDR3 DNA reads as TGCGCCAGCAGCTTGGAATTTTACCCAGCTGAAGCTTTCTTT. Protein sequence: CASSLEFYPAEAFF.

The gene calls are TRBV10-3 and TRBJ2-3, with 8 bases that match TRBD1. J lost 0 bases, V lost 6 bases, and 14 bases had no gene match. The CDR3 contains 18 residues. CDR1 is ENHRY, CDR2 SYGVKD, per germline. This CDR3 is CAIRSGTGLSGSTDTQYF. CDR3 coding DNA: TGTGCCATCAGATCCGGGACAGGCCTCTCTGGAAGCACAGATACGCAGTATTTT.

For this clone: The junction does not match germline at one end; this may be a read error. The chain is built from TRBV6-1 and TRBJ2-4; D might be TRBD1 (5 bases). Germline loops: CDR1 MNHNS, CDR2 SASEGT. The CDR3 loop spans 13 amino acids. This chain's CDR3 is CASSEGGTRVPDF. CDR3 bases: TGTGCCAGCAGTGAAGGGGGCACCCGCGTCCCAGACTTC.